This TCR beta chain emerged from a study of cytomegalovirus exposure and HLA in healthy donors. V trimming: 5 bases; J trimming: 4 bases; junction bases outside the gene matches: 9. This CDR3 has 16 residues. Germline V gene data show CDR1 as MDHEN and CDR2 as SYDVKM. PCR was performed using 60 Vbeta and 13 Jbeta primers. Sequenced by immunoSEQ multiplex PCR; TCRdb stores in-frame clones only, minus some. The sample lists roughly 120,000 clones, over 60% occurring once. The rearrangement links TRBV28 to TRBJ2-1; TRBD2 matches at 9 bases. This receptor was taken from a man in his thirties or forties in good health and CMV-seropositive. The sample comprised PBMCs. The CDR3 bases are TGTGCCAGCAGTATTACCGGGACTAGCTGGTACAATGAGCAGTTCTTC. Translating gives CASSITGTSWYNEQFF.